This T cell receptor beta chain was obtained from a study of beta chain features in type 1 diabetes. The wider study: There were about 110,000,000 sorted cells examined across all samples.

There are 13 residues in the CDR3. Germline CDR1 is MDHEN and CDR2 is SYDVKM. V dropped 10 bases and J dropped 0 bases, with 7 bases sitting between them. This clone was observed many times. As every portion of the isolated RNA was reverse transcribed, the sequencing read expressed TCRB transcripts. TCRdb keeps only in-frame clones here, not all; method: immunoSEQ multiplex PCR. The sample shows hundreds of thousands of clones, 15% to 18% of them seen only once. This clonotype was obtained from a man aged 18 to 30 in good health. This chain joins TRBV28 and TRBJ2-6, with TRBD1 as a possible D gene (5 bases). Material: naive CD4+ T cells from blood. The DNA of the CDR3 is TGTGCCACGGACACCTCTGGGGCCAACGTCCTGACTTTC. Protein: CATDTSGANVLTF.